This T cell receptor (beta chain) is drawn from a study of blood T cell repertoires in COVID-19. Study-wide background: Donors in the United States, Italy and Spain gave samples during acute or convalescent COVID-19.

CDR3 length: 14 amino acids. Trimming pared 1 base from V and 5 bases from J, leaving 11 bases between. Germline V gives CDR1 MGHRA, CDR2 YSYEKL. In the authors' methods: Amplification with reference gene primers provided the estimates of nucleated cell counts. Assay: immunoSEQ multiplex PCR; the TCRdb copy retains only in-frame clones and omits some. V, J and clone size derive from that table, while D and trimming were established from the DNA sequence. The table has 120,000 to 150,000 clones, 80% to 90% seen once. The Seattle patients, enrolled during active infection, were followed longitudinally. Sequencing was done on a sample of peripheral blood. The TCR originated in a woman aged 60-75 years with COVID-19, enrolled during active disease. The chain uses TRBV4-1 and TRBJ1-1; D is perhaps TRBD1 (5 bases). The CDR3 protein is CASSQAGDPTEAFF. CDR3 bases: TGCGCCAGCAGCCAAGCGGGGGATCCGACTGAAGCTTTCTTT.